This TCR beta chain was captured in a study of CD8+ T cells in alopecia areata (dated by TCRdb to 2016 to 2019). Background for the entire study: The treated patients, all with moderate-to-severe alopecia areata, were enrolled in an open-label pilot trial of oral tofacitinib given at 5 to 10 mg twice daily. Patients stayed on tofacitinib for 6 to 18 months and then had 6 months of follow-up off drug so that delayed response and recurrence could be assessed. In treated patients, disease severity was measured using the SALT score, which gives the percentage of scalp surface area affected. The study used high-throughput TCRbeta sequencing to examine T cell clonal expansion in alopecia areata, in both the C3H/HeJ mouse model and human patients. Scalp tissue and sorted CD4+ and CD8+ peripheral blood T cells from patchy and totalis/universalis alopecia areata patients and from healthy controls were covered by human TCRbeta sequencing. Tofacitinib-treated patients had biopsies at baseline and at 4 and 24 weeks of treatment, with a later scalp biopsy in several patients. Scalp clonality was compared across normal scalp (n=4), patchy alopecia areata scalp (n=8), and alopecia totalis/universalis scalp (n=8). RNA was obtained with the PAXgene miRNA kit for fixed scalp, the miRNeasy kit for PBMCs, and the RNeasy kit for mouse skin. TCRbeta CDR3 regions were amplified by immunoSEQ multiplex PCR with 35 Vbeta forward and 13 Jbeta reverse primers.

CDR3 length: 14 amino acids, cysteine to phenylalanine. Only the CDR3 part of the read is kept: 42 bases, read in frame from the first base. Cut back by 3 bases and 6 bases, the V and J ends lie 12 bases apart. CDR1 and CDR2, per the germline V gene (reference sequence), are SEHNR and FQNEAQ. Study-level results and caveats: Resident alphabeta T cells in normal human skin are also sequenced, complicating scalp TCR repertoire analysis, unlike mouse skin dominated by gammadelta T cells. The treated cohort was small, with a single nonresponder, so links between baseline CD8+ expansion and response need larger studies. During tofacitinib treatment, many expanded lesional clones stuck around in both scalp and blood, and this persistence may partly explain why relapse happens after treatment is stopped. Compared with normal scalp, lesional scalp, particularly in alopecia totalis/universalis, had higher clonality and more expanded CD8+ clones, which suggests antigenic drive. Tofacitinib significantly lowered scalp clonality and the number of expanded CD8+ clones among the top 100 scalp clones. TCR sequences shared between patients were less clear than in mice, possibly partly because of HLA diversity in the patient population.

Of note for this clone: Its antigen is still unknown. Base qualities are missing; no much larger clone stands one base away.

The time point label here, explained by the study, means: 20 to 30 weeks on oral tofacitinib. Read against the paper, the sample's treatment or condition label means: oral pan-JAK inhibitor, 5-10 mg twice daily. From alopecia areata patients, peripheral blood was collected along with lesional scalp punch biopsies. PBMCs were isolated by density centrifugation and stained for CD3, CD4 and CD8, after which CD4+ and CD8+ T cells were sorted on a FACSAria. Library construction relied on the immunoSEQ multiplex PCR assay. To provide template for TCR sequencing, every sample had RNA extracted and reverse transcribed into cDNA. SuperScript III was used to make first-strand cDNA, primed with a 2:1 mix of oligo-dT and random hexamers. A synthetic immune receptor repertoire was used to gauge amplification bias, and whatever bias remained was removed computationally. The paper's data handling went like this. Raw reads were preprocessed to remove errors, and CDR3 was defined according to IMGT conventions as the region from the conserved cysteine to phenylalanine. Clonality was computed as 1 minus the Shannon entropy, with the entropy normalized by log2 of the number of productive unique TCRs. Scalp TCRbeta sequences were cross-referenced with sorted blood CD4 and CD8 repertoires so that the CD4 or CD8 identity of scalp clones could be inferred. The table was pulled from immuneACCESS by TCRdb, which kept in-frame rearrangements only. Such tables lose some clones; where checked, under half of the loss comes from unresolved V genes, and the rest has no known cause. V and J calls plus clone size are reproduced from that table; the DNA served to infer D and trimming. The sample records 110,000 or so clones, roughly 50% of which are singletons. The ten biggest clones cover 3% to 4% of the sample.

Sequencing was performed on CD4+ T cells sorted from blood, taken at week 24, from a patient treated with tofacitinib. The chain is made from TRBV7-9 and TRBJ2-1, with the D segment identity uncertain. The TCR originated in a human donor with alopecia areata. Here is the DNA: TGTGCCAGCAGCTTGGTTCCCCACACCAATGAGCAGTTCTTC. Translated, it reads CASSLVPHTNEQFF.